This T cell receptor beta chain came from a study of CXCR3-negative and CXCR3-positive naive CD8 T cells. General study findings and limits: Cryopreservation partially decreased CXCR3 expression, and most assays used fresh PBMCs.

Concerning this clonotype itself: Antigen unknown.

The CDR3 is made up of 15 amino acids. It was by 5' RACE with UMI labels that the TRB cDNA libraries were prepared. Using the 5' RACE reads, TCRdb records one entry per CDR3 protein without DNA. The sample is made up of 35,000 to 55,000 distinct CDR3 sequences, and the top ten hold under 2.5% of it. The sample comprised naive CXCR3- CD8+ T cells from blood. Subset reported: CD45RO-CCR7+CD27+CD95- naive CD8+ T cells lacking CXCR3 (TNR3-). This clonotype was obtained from a human donor in good health. Some clones in this sample may be carry-over from other donors' samples. The rearrangement joins TRBV12-3 or TRBV12-4 to TRBJ1-5; TCRdb reports TRBD1, a call that lacks DNA to check it against. The CDR3 spells CASRSGTGENQPQHF.